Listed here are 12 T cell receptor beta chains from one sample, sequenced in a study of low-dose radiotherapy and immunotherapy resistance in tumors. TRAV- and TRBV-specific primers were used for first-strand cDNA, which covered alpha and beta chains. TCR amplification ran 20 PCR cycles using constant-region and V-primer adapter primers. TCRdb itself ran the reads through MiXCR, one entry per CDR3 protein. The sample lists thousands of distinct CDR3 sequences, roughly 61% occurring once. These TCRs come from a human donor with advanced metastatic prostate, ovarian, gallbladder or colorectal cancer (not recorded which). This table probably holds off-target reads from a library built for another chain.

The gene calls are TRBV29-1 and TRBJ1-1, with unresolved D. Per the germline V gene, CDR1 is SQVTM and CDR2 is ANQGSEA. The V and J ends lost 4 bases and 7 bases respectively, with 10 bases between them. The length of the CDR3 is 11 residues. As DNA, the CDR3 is TGCAGCGTTGCGCCCGGAAGTGAAGCTTTCTTT. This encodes CSVAPGSEAFF.

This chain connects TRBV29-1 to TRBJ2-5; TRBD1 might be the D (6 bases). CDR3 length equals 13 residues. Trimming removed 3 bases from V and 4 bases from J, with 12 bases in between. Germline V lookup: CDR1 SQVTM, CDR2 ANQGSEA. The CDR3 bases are TGCAGCGTTGAGAGAACAGGGCCAGAGACCCAGTACTTC. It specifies CSVERTGPETQYF.

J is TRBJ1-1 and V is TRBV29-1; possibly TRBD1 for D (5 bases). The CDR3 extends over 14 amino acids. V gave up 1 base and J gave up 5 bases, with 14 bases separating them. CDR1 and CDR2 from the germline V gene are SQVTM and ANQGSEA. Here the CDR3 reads CSVEVMSGGTEAFF. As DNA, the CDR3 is TGCAGCGTTGAAGTCATGTCGGGGGGGACTGAAGCTTTCTTT.

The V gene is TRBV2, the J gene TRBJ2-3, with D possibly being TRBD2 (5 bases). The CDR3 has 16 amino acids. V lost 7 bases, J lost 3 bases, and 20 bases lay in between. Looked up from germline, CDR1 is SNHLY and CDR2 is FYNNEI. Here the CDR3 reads CASTDYGGLTTDTQYF. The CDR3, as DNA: TGTGCCAGCACCGACTATGGTGGTCTTACTACAGATACGCAGTATTTT. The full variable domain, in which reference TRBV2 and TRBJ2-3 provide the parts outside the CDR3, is EPEVTQTPSHQVTQMGQEVILRCVPISNHLYFYWYRQILGQKVEFLVSFYNNEISEKSEIFDDQFSVERPDGSNFTLKIRSTKLEDSAMYFCASTDYGGLTTDTQYFGPGTRLTVL.

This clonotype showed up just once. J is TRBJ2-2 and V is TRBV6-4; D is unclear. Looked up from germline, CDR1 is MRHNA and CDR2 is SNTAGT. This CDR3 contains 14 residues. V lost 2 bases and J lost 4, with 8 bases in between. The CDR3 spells CASSDPTSTGELFF. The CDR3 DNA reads TGTGCCAGCAGTGACCCAACGAGCACCGGGGAGCTGTTTTTT.

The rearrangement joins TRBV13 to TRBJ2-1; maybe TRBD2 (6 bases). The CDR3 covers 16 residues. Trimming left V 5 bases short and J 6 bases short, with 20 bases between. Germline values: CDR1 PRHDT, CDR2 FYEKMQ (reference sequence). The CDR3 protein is CASSRALADFSNEQFF. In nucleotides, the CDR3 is TGTGCCAGCAGCCGGGCATTAGCGGACTTTTCCAATGAGCAGTTCTTC.

The CDR3: CASSPSLTSGGALKETQYF. The CDR3 DNA reads as TGTGCCAGCAGTCCCTCCTTGACTAGCGGGGGGGCCTTAAAAGAGACCCAGTACTTC. This chain uses TRBV12-3 or TRBV12-4 with TRBJ2-5; 14 positions match TRBD2. The CDR3 loop spans 19 amino acids. V shed 5 bases and J 3 bases; nucleotides not matched to a gene: 14.

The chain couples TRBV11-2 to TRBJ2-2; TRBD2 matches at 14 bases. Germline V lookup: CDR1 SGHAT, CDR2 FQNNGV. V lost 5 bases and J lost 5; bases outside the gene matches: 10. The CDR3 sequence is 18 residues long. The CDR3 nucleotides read TGTGCCAGCAGCCCGACTAGCGGGGGGGCCTGGGGTACCGGGGAGCTGTTTTTT. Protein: CASSPTSGGAWGTGELFF. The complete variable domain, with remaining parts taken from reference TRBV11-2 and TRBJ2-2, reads EAGVAQSPRYKIIEKRQSVAFWCNPISGHATLYWYQQILGQGPKLLIQFQNNGVVDDSQLPKDRFSAERLKGVDSTLKIQPAKLEDSAVYLCASSPTSGGAWGTGELFFGEGSRLTVL.

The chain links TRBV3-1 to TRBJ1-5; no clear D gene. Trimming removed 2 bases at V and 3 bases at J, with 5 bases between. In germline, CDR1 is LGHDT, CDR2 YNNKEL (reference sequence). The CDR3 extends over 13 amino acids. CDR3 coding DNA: TGTGCCAGCAGCCAACTAACCAATCAGCCCCAGCATTTT. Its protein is CASSQLTNQPQHF.

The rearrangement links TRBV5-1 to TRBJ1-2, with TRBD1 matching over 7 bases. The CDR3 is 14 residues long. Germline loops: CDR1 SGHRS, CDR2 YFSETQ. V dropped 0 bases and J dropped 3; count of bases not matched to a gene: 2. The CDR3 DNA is TGCGCCAGCAGCTTGGATACAGGGGACTATGGCTACACCTTC. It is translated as CASSLDTGDYGYTF.

In nucleotides, the CDR3 is TGTGCCAGCAGTTTAAGACAGGGGGGATATCAGCCCCAGCATTTT. As protein: CASSLRQGGYQPQHF. The chain joins TRBV28 to TRBJ1-5, with TRBD1 matching 9 bases. CDR1 is MDHEN and CDR2 is SYDVKM in the germline V gene. There are 15 residues in the CDR3. Losses at the gene ends were 2 bases for V and 5 bases for J; bases not matched to a gene: 4.

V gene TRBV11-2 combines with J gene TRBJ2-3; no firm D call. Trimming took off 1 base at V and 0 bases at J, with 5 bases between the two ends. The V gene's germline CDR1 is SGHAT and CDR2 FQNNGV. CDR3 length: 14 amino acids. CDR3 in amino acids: CASSLVPSTDTQYF. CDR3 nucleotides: TGTGCCAGCAGCTTAGTTCCAAGCACAGATACGCAGTATTTT.